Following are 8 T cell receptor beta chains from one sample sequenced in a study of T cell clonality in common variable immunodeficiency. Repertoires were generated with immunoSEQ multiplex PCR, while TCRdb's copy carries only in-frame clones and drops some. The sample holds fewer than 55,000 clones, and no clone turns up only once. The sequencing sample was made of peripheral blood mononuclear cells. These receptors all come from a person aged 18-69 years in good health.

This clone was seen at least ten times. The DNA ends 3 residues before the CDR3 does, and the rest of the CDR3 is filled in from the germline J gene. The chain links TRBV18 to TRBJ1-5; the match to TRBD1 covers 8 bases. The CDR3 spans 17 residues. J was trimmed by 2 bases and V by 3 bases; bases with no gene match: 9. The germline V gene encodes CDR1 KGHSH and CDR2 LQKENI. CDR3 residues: CASSPRSTGEGNQPQHF. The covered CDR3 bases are TGTGCCAGCTCACCCCGATCGACAGGGGAGGGCAATCAGCCC.

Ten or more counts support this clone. Incomplete CDR3 DNA: TGCAGCGTCGACAAAGGGGGGGAAACTGAA. Translation gives CSVDKGGETE. The whole CDR3 sequence is CSVDKGGETEAFF. This chain uses TRBV29-1 with TRBJ1-1, with D tentatively TRBD1 (6 bases). The CDR3 end falls 3 residues outside the read, so it is completed with the germline J gene. The CDR3 covers 13 residues. V was pared by 6 bases and J by 5 bases, with 16 bases between. The germline CDR1 and CDR2 sequences are SQVTM and ANQGSEA.

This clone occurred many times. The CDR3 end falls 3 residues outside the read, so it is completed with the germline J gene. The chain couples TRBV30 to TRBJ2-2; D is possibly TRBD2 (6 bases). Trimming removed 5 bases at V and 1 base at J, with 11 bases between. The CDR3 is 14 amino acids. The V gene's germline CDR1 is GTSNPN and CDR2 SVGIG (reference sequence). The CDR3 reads CAWGDSLNTGELFF. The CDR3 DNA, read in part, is TGTGCCTGGGGGGACTCACTGAACACCGGGGAG.

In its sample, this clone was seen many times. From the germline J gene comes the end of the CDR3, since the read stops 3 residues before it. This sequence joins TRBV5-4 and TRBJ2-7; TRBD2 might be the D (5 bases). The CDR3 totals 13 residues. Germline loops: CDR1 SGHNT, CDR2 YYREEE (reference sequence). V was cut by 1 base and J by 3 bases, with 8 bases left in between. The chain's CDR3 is CASSLNGLYEQYF. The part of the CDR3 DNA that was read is TGTGCCAGCAGCTTGAACGGACTCTACGAG.

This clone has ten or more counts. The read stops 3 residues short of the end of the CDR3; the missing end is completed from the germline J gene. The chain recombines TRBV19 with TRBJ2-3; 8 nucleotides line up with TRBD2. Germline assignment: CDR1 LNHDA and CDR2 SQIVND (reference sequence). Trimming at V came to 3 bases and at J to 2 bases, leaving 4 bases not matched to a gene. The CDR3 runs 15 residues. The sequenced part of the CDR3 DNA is TGTGCCAGTAGTATGCGGGGGGCGATCACAGATACG. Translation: CASSMRGAITDT. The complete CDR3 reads CASSMRGAITDTQYF. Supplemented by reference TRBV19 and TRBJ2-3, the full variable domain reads DGGITQSPKYLFRKEGQNVTLSCEQNLNHDAMYWYRQDPGQGLRLIYYSQIVNDFQKGDIAEGYSVSREKKESFPLTVTSAQKNPTAFYLCASSMRGAITDTQYFGPGTRLTVL.

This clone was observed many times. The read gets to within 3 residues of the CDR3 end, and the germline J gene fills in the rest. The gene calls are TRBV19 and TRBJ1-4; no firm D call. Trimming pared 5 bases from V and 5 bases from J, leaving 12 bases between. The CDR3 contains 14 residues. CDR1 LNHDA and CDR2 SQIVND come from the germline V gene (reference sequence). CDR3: CASSGGSRNEKLFF. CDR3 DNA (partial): TGTGCCAGTAGTGGCGGGTCGCGGAATGAAAAA.

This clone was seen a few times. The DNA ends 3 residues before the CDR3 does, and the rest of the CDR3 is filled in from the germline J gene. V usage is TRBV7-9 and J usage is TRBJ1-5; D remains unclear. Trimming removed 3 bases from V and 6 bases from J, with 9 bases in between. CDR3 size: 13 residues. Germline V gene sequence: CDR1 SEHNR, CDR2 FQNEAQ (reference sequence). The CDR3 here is CASSFTDGQPQHF. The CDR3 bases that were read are TGTGCCAGCAGCTTCACAGACGGTCAGCCC. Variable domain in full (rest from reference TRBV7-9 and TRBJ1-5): DTGVSQNPRHKITKRGQNVTFRCDPISEHNRLYWYRQTLGQGPEFLTYFQNEAQLEKSRLLSDRFSAERPKGSFSTLEIQRTEQGDSAMYLCASSFTDGQPQHFGDGTRLSIL.

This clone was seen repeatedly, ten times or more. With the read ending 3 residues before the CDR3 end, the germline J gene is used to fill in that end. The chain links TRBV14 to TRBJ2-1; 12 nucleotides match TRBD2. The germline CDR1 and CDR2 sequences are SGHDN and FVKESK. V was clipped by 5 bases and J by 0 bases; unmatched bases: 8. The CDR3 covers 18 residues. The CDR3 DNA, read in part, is TGTGCCAGCAGCTCCGGGACTAGCGGGTGGAGCTCCTACAATGAG. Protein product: CASSSGTSGWSSYNE. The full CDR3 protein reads CASSSGTSGWSSYNEQFF. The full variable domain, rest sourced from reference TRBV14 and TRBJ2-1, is EAGVTQFPSHSVIEKGQTVTLRCDPISGHDNLYWYRRVMGKEIKFLLHFVKESKQDESGMPNNRFLAERTGGTYSTLKVQPAELEDSGVYFCASSSGTSGWSSYNEQFFGPGTRLTVL.